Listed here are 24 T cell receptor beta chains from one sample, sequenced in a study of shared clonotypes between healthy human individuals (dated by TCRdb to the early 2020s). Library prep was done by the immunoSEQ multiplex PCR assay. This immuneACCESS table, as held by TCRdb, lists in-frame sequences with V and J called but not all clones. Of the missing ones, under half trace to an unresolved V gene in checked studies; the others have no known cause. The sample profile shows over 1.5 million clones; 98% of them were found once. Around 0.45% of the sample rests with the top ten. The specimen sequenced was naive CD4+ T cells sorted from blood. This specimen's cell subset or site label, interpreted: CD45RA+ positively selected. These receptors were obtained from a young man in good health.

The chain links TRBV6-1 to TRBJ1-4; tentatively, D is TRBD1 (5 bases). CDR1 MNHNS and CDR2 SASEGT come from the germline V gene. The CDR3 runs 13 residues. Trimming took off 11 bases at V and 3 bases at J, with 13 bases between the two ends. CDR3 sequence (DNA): TGTGCCGGGGGGAGGCAGGCTAATGAAAAACTGTTTTTT. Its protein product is CAGGRQANEKLFF.

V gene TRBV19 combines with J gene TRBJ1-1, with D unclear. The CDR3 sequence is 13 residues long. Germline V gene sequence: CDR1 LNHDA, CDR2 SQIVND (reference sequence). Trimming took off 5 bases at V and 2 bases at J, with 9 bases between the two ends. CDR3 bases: TGTGCCAGTAGTGCGGGCCCTAACACTGAAGCTTTCTTT. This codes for CASSAGPNTEAFF.

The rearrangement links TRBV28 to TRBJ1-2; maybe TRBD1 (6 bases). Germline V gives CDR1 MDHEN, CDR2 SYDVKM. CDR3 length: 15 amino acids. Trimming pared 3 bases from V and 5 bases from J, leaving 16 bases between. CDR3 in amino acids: CASSFSDRRRYGYTF. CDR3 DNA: TGTGCCAGCAGTTTTAGCGACAGGAGGCGATATGGCTACACCTTC.

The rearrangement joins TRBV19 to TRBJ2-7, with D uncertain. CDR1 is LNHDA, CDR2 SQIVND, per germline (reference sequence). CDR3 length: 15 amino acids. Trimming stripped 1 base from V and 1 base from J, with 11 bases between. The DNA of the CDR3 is TGTGCCAGTAGTATAGGGGCTGTGGGTTCCTACGAGCAGTACTTC. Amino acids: CASSIGAVGSYEQYF.

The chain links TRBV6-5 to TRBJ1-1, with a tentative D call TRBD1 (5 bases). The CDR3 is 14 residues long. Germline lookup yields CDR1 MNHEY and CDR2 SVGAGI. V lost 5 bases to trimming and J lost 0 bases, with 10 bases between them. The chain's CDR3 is CASSPGTMNTEAFF. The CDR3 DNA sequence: TGTGCCAGCAGTCCCGGGACCATGAACACTGAAGCTTTCTTT.

Here the CDR3 reads CASKGYSNQPQHF. The CDR3 region has the DNA TGTGCCAGCAAGGGCTATAGCAATCAGCCCCAGCATTTT. The V call is TRBV6-1, the J call TRBJ1-5; D is ambiguous. Trimming removed 7 bases from V and 0 bases from J, with 7 bases in between. CDR3 length equals 13 residues. From germline, CDR1 is MNHNS and CDR2 SASEGT.

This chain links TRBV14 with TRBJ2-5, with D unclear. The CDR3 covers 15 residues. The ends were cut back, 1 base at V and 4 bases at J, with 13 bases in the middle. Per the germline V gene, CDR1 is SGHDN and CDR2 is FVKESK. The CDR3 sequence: CASSQGILPPETQYF. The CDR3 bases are TGTGCCAGCAGCCAAGGAATTTTACCGCCAGAGACCCAGTACTTC. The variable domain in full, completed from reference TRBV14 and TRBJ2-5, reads EAGVTQFPSHSVIEKGQTVTLRCDPISGHDNLYWYRRVMGKEIKFLLHFVKESKQDESGMPNNRFLAERTGGTYSTLKVQPAELEDSGVYFCASSQGILPPETQYFGPGTRLLVL.

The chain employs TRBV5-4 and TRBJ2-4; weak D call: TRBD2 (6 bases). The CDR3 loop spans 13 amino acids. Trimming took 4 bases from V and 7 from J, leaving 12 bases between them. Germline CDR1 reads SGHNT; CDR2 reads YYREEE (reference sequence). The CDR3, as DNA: TGTGCCAGCAGCCCGACTAGTAGCAACATTCAGTACTTC. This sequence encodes CASSPTSSNIQYF. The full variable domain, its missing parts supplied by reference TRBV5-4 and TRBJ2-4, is ETGVTQSPTHLIKTRGQQVTLRCSSQSGHNTVSWYQQALGQGPQFIFQYYREEENGRGNFPPRFSGLQFPNYSSELNVNALELDDSALYLCASSPTSSNIQYFGAGTRLSVL.

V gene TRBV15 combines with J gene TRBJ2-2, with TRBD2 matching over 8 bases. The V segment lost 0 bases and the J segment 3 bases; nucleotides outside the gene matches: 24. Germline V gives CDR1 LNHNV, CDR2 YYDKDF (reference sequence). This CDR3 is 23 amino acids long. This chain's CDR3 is CATSREMALGLGSFLTDTGELFF. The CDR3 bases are TGTGCCACCAGCAGAGAAATGGCTTTGGGACTAGGGTCGTTCCTAACGGACACCGGGGAGCTGTTTTTT. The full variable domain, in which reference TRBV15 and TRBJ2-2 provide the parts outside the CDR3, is DAMVIQNPRYQVTQFGKPVTLSCSQTLNHNVMYWYQQKSSQAPKLLFHYYDKDFNNEADTPDNFQSRRPNTSFCFLDIRSPGLGDTAMYLCATSREMALGLGSFLTDTGELFFGEGSRLTVL.

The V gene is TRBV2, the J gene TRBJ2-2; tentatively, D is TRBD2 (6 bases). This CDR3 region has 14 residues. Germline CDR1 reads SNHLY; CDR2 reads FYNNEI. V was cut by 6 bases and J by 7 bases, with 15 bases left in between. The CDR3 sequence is CASSRKTRIGELFF. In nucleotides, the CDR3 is TGTGCCAGCAGCAGAAAGACTAGGATCGGGGAGCTGTTTTTT.

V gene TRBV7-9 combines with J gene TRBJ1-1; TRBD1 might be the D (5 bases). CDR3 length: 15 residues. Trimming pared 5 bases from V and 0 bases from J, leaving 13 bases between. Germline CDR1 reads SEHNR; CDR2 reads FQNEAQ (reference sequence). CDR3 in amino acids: CASSTYDSLNTEAFF. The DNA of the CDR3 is TGTGCCAGCAGCACTTACGACAGTTTGAACACTGAAGCTTTCTTT.

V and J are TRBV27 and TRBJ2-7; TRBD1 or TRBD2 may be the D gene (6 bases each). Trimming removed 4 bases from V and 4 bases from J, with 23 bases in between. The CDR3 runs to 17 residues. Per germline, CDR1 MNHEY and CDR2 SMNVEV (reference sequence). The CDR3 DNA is TGTGCCAGCAGTTGGGCCCTTGGGGCAGGGGACTTATACGAGCAGTACTTC. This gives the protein CASSWALGAGDLYEQYF.

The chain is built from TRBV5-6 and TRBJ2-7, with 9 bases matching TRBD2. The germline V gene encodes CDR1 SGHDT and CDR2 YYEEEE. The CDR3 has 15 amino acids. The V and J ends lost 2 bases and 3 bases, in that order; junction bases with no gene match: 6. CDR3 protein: CASSLGTSRYYEQYF. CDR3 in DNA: TGTGCCAGCAGCTTAGGGACTAGCAGGTACTACGAGCAGTACTTC. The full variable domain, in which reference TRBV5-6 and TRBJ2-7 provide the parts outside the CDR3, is DAGVTQSPTHLIKTRGQQVTLRCSPKSGHDTVSWYQQALGQGPQFIFQYYEEEERQRGNFPDRFSGHQFPNYSSELNVNALLLGDSALYLCASSLGTSRYYEQYFGPGTRLTVT.

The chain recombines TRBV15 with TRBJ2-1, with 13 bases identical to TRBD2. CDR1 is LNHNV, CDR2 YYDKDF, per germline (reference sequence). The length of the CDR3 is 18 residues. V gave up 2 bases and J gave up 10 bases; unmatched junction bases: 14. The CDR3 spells CATSRRRLAGGPLKEQFF. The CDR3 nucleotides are TGTGCCACCAGCAGAAGACGACTAGCGGGAGGCCCTCTAAAGGAGCAGTTCTTC.

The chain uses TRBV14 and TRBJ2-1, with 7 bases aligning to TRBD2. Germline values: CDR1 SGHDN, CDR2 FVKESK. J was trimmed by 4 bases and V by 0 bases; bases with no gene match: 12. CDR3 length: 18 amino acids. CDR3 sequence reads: CASSQDHTSVMLYNEQFF. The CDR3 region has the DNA TGTGCCAGCAGCCAAGACCATACTAGCGTAATGCTATACAATGAGCAGTTCTTC.

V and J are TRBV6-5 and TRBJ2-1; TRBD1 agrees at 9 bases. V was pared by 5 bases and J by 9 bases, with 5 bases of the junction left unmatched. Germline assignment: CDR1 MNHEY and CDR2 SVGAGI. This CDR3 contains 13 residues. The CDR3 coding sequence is TGTGCCAGCAGTCCCGGGACAGGGACTGAGCAGTTCTTC. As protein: CASSPGTGTEQFF.

The CDR3 region is CASSLRETNEQYF. CDR3 sequence (DNA): TGTGCCAGCAGCTTACGGGAGACAAACGAGCAGTACTTC. J is TRBJ2-7 and V is TRBV7-9, with D maybe TRBD2 (6 bases). This CDR3 is built from 13 residues. The germline CDR1 and CDR2 sequences are SEHNR and FQNEAQ (reference sequence). V dropped 2 bases and J dropped 5 bases, with 10 bases sitting between them.

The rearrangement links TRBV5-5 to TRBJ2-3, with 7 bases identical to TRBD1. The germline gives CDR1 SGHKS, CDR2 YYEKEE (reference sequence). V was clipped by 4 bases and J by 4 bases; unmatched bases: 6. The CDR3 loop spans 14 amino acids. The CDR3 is CASSVNRGPDTQYF. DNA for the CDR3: TGTGCCAGCAGCGTCAACAGGGGCCCAGATACGCAGTATTTT.

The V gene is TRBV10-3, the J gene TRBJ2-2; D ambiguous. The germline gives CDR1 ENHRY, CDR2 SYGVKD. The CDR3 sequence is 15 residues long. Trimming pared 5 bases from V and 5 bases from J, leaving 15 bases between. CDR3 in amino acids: CAISPTATGTGELFF. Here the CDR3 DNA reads TGTGCCATCAGTCCCACAGCCACCGGGACCGGGGAGCTGTTTTTT.

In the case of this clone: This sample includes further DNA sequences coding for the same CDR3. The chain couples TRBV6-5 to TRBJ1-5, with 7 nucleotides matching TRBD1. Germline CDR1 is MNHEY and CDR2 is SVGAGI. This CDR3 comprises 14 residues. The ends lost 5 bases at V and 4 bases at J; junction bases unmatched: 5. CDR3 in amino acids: CASSPGTANQPQHF. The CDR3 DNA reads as TGTGCCAGCAGTCCCGGGACAGCGAATCAGCCCCAGCATTTT.

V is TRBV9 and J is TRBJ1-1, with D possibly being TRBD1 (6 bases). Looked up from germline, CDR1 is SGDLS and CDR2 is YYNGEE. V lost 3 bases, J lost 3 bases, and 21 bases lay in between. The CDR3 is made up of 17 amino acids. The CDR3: CASSGRDTGLYDTEAFF. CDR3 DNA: TGTGCCAGCAGCGGCCGGGACACAGGCCTTTATGACACTGAAGCTTTCTTT.

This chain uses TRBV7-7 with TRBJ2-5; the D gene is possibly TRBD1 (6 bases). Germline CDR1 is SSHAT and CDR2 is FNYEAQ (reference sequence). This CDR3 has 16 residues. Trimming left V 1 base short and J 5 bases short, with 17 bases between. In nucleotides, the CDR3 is TGTGCCAGCAGCTTAGTGGGCAGGGGAGATCTTGAGACCCAGTACTTC. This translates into CASSLVGRGDLETQYF.

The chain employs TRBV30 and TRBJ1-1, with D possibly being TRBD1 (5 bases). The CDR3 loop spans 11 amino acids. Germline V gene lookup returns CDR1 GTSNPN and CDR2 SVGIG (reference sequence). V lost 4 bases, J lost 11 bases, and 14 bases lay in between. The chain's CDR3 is CAWMTAGWAFF. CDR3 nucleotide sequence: TGTGCCTGGATGACAGCGGGGTGGGCTTTCTTT.

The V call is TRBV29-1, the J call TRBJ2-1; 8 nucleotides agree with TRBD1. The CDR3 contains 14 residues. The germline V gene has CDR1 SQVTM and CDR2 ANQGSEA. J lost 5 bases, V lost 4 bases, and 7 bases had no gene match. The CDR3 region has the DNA TGCAGCGTTGGTCACCGGGACAGGCACAATGAGCAGTTCTTC. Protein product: CSVGHRDRHNEQFF.